This T cell receptor (beta chain) was obtained from a study of blood T cell repertoires in COVID-19. Study-wide context: Acute-phase and convalescent COVID-19 samples originated in the United States, Italy and Spain. T cells, B-cell-depleted T cells, or PBMCs supplied cDNA or gDNA.

The junction had 13 bases not matched to a gene; V was cut back by 0 bases and J by 3 bases. The CDR3 covers 18 residues. Germline CDR1 is SGHNT and CDR2 is YENEEA. Authors' data handling: Amplification of reference gene primers was used by the study to estimate nucleated cell counts. Generated by immunoSEQ multiplex PCR, the TCRdb table keeps only in-frame clones and is missing some. Clonal size and the V and J genes are those of that table, whereas D and trimming came from the DNA. In the table there are about 97,000 clones, around 80% of which are singletons. This TCR derives from a man between 65 and 85 years old with acute or convalescent COVID-19. This chain links TRBV11-3 with TRBJ2-5, with 7 bases lining up with TRBD1. The sequenced sample consisted of peripheral blood. The CDR3 reads CASSLETRTGDLKETQYF. CDR3 DNA sequence: TGTGCCAGCAGCTTAGAAACCCGGACAGGAGACCTCAAAGAGACCCAGTACTTC. The variable domain in full, with the rest retrieved from reference TRBV11-3 and TRBJ2-5, is EAGVVQSPRYKIIEKKQPVAFWCNPISGHNTLYWYLQNLGQGPELLIRYENEEAVDDSQLPKDRFSAERLKGVDSTLKIQPAELGDSAVYLCASSLETRTGDLKETQYFGPGTRLLVL.